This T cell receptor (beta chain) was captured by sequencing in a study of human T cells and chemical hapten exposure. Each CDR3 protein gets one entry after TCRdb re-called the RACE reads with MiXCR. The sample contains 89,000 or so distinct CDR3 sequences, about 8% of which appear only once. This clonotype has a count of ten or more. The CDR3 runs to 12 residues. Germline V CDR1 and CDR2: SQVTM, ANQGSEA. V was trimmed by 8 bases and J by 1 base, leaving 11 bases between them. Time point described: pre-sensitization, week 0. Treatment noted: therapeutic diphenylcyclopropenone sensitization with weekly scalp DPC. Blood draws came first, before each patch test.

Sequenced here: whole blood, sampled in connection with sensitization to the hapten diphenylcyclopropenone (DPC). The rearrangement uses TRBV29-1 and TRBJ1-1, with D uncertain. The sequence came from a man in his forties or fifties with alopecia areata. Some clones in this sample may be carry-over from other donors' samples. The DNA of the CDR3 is TGCAGCTTAAGGACGGGGAACACTGAAGCTTTCTTT. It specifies CSLRTGNTEAFF.